One sample yielded the 10 T cell receptor beta chains listed below, sequenced in a study of CD4 T cells in relation to SARS-CoV-2 and coronaviruses. The table came from immunoSEQ multiplex PCR; TCRdb's copy has only in-frame clones and leaves some out. This sample yields about 36,000 clones, of which about three quarters are seen a single time; less than 3% belongs to the top ten. Their target antigens are unknown. The source material was memory CD4+ T cells from PBMCs, cultured in vitro. The receptors shown here come from an adult with COVID-19.

This clone was seen more than once but under ten times. This sequence joins TRBV28 and TRBJ1-2; TRBD1 aligns across 9 bases. The CDR3 is made up of 15 amino acids. The junction had 8 bases not matched to a gene; V was cut back by 5 bases and J by 4 bases. CDR1 and CDR2 (germline): MDHEN, SYDVKM. The CDR3, as DNA: TGTGCCAGCAGTCCCCTACAGGGGGCCGGCTATGGCTACACCTTC. It specifies CASSPLQGAGYGYTF.

In its sample, this clone was seen a few times. This sequence joins TRBV5-5 and TRBJ2-3, with D tentatively TRBD1 or TRBD2 (5 bases each). Germline lookup yields CDR1 SGHKS and CDR2 YYEKEE (reference sequence). V lost 4 bases and J 0 bases, leaving 12 bases between the germline ends. This CDR3 has 15 residues. For the CDR3, the DNA is TGTGCCAGCAGCCAACTCCGGGACAGCACAGATACGCAGTATTTT. Encoded protein: CASSQLRDSTDTQYF.

This rearrangement joins TRBV6-5 to TRBJ2-3, with no clear D. Germline CDR1 is MNHEY and CDR2 is SVGAGI. V was pared by 6 bases and J by 2 bases, with 12 bases between. There are 14 residues in the CDR3. CDR3 sequence reads: CASSPSGYTDTQYF. The CDR3 nucleotides are TGTGCCAGCAGCCCCTCAGGTTACACAGATACGCAGTATTTT.

Turning to this clone: Other DNA sequences in this specimen translate into the identical CDR3. The chain has TRBV27 and TRBJ2-7; no definite D call. V lost 3 bases, J lost 5 bases, and 5 bases lay in between. Germline-derived CDR1 and CDR2 are MNHEY and SMNVEV (reference sequence). The CDR3 contains 11 residues. The chain's CDR3 is CASSFGHEQYF. CDR3 nucleotides: TGTGCCAGCAGTTTCGGCCACGAGCAGTACTTC.

The CDR3 region is CARGGRSYNGYTF. The CDR3 DNA sequence: TGTGCCAGGGGGGGCAGATCATATAATGGCTACACCTTC. V and J are TRBV7-3 and TRBJ1-2; D might be TRBD1 (6 bases). The length of the CDR3 is 13 residues. Trimming stripped 9 bases from V and 6 bases from J, with 17 bases between. CDR1 is SGHTA, CDR2 FQGTGA, per germline.

This clone has more than one count but fewer than ten. V is TRBV19 and J is TRBJ2-1, with D perhaps being TRBD1 or TRBD2 (5 bases each). Germline V lookup: CDR1 LNHDA, CDR2 SQIVND (reference sequence). Trimming stripped 3 bases from V and 9 bases from J, with 9 bases between. This CDR3 has 12 residues. CDR3 region: CASSINGGEQFF. For the CDR3, the DNA is TGTGCCAGTAGTATTAATGGGGGTGAGCAGTTCTTC. Full variable domain (outside the CDR3, taken from reference TRBV19 and TRBJ2-1): DGGITQSPKYLFRKEGQNVTLSCEQNLNHDAMYWYRQDPGQGLRLIYYSQIVNDFQKGDIAEGYSVSREKKESFPLTVTSAQKNPTAFYLCASSINGGEQFFGPGTRLTVL.

This clone appeared a single time. The chain couples TRBV7-3 to TRBJ2-4; D is possibly TRBD1 (6 bases). The CDR3 length is 14 residues. Germline CDR1 is SGHTA and CDR2 is FQGTGA. Between the trimmed V and J ends, which lost 6 bases and 5 bases, there was a span of 14 bases. CDR3 region: CASRSGDIQNIQYF. Here the CDR3 DNA reads TGTGCCAGCAGGTCCGGGGACATCCAAAACATTCAGTACTTC.

The gene calls are TRBV7-9 and TRBJ2-7; D unresolved. The CDR3 runs 12 residues. The ends were cut back, 5 bases at V and 2 bases at J, with 7 bases in the middle. Germline loops: CDR1 SEHNR, CDR2 FQNEAQ (reference sequence). The CDR3 DNA is TGTGCCAGCAGCCGTTCTACCTACGAGCAGTACTTC. Its translation is CASSRSTYEQYF. The whole variable domain, remainder taken from reference TRBV7-9 and TRBJ2-7, is DTGVSQNPRHKITKRGQNVTFRCDPISEHNRLYWYRQTLGQGPEFLTYFQNEAQLEKSRLLSDRFSAERPKGSFSTLEIQRTEQGDSAMYLCASSRSTYEQYFGPGTRLTVT.

The chain is built from TRBV12-3 or TRBV12-4 and TRBJ1-2; TRBD1 might be the D (5 bases). This CDR3 is 13 amino acids long. V was pared by 7 bases and J by 6 bases, with 15 bases between. The CDR3 here is CASIDSSGNGYTF. The CDR3 bases are TGTGCCAGCATTGACAGCTCCGGCAATGGCTACACCTTC.

This clone occurred a few times. This chain links TRBV6-5 with TRBJ2-3; TRBD1 agrees at 10 bases. J was trimmed by 2 bases and V by 2 bases; bases with no gene match: 1. CDR1 MNHEY and CDR2 SVGAGI come from the germline V gene. CDR3 length equals 15 residues. The CDR3 reads CASSYGTGDTDTQYF. The CDR3 DNA follows: TGTGCCAGCAGTTACGGGACAGGGGACACAGATACGCAGTATTTT.